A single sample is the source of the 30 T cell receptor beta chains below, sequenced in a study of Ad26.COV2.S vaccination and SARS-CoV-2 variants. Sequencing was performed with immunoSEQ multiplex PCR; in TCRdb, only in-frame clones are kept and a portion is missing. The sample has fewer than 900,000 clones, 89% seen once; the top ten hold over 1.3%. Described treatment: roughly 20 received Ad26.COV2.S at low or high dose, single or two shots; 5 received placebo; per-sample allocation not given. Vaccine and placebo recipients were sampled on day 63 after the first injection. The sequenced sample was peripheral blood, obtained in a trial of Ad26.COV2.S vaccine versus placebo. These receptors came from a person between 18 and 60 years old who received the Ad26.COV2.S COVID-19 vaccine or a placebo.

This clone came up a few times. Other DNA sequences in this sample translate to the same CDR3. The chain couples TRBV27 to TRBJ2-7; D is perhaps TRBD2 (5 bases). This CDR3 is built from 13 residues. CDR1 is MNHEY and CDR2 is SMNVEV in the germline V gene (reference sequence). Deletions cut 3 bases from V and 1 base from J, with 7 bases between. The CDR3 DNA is TGTGCCAGCAGTTTTCGGGAATCCTACGAGCAGTACTTC. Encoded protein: CASSFRESYEQYF.

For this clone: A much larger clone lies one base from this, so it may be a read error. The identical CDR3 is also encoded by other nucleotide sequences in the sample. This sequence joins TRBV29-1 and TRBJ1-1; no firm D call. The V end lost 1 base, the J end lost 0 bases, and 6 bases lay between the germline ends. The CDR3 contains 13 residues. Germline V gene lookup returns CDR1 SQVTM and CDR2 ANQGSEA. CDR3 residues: CSVEGLMNTEAFF. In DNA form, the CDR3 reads TGCAGCGTTGAAGGGCTCATGAACACTGAAGCTTTCTTT. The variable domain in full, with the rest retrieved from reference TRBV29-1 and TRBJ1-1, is SAVISQKPSRDICQRGTSLTIQCQVDSQVTMMFWYRQQPGQSLTLIATANQGSEATYESGFVIDKFPISRPNLTFSTLTVSNMSPEDSSIYLCSVEGLMNTEAFFGQGTRLTVV.

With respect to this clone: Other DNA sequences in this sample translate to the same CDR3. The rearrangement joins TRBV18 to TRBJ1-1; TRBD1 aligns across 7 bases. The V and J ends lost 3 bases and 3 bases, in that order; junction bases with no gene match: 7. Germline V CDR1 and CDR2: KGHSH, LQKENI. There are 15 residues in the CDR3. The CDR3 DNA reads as TGTGCCAGCTCACCGAGACAGGGTTTGGACACTGAAGCTTTCTTT. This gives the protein CASSPRQGLDTEAFF.

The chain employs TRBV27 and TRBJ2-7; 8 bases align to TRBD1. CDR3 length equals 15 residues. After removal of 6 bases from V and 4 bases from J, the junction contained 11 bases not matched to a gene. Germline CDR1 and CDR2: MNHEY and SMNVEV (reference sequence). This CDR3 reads CASSPDRALLYEQYF. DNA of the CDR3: TGTGCCAGCAGCCCGGACAGGGCGCTATTATACGAGCAGTACTTC.

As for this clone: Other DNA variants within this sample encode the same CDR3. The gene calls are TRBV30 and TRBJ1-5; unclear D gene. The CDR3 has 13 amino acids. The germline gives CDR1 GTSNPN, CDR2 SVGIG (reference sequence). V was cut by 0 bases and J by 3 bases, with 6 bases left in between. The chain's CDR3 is CAWSVGDNQPQHF. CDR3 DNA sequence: TGTGCCTGGAGTGTCGGGGACAATCAGCCCCAGCATTTT.

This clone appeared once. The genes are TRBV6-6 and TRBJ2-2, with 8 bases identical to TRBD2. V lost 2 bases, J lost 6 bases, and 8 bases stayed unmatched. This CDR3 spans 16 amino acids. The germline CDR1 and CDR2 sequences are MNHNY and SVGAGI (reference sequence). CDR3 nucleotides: TGTGCCAGCAGTTACGTAGGGACTAGTTACGCCGGGGAGCTGTTTTTT. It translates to CASSYVGTSYAGELFF.

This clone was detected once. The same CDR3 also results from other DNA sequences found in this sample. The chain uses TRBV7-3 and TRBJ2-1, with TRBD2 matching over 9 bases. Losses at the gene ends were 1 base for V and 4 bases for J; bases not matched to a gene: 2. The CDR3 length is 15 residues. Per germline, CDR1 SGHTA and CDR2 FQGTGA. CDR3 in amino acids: CASSLRSGGYNEQFF. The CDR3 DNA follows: TGTGCCAGCAGCTTAAGGAGCGGGGGGTACAATGAGCAGTTCTTC.

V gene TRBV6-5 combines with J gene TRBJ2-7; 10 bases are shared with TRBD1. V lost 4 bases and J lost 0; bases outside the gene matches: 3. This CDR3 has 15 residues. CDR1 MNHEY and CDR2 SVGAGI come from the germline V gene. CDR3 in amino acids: CASSSRTGGSYEQYF. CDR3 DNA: TGTGCCAGCAGTTCCCGGACAGGGGGCTCCTACGAGCAGTACTTC.

In DNA form, the CDR3 reads TGTGCCAGCAGCTTATCCAGTGCGAGCACAGATACGCAGTATTTT. Translated: CASSLSSASTDTQYF. This chain connects TRBV7-2 to TRBJ2-3; D ambiguous. Germline V gives CDR1 SGHTA, CDR2 FQGNSA. Trimming removed 2 bases from V and 0 bases from J, with 9 bases in between. CDR3 length equals 15 residues.

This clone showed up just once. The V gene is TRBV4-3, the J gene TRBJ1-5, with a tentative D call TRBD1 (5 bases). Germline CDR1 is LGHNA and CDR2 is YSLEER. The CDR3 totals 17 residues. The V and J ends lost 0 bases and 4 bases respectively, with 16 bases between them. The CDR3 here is CASSQEYSGRLNQPQHF. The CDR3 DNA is TGCGCCAGCAGCCAAGAATATTCGGGACGTTTGAATCAGCCCCAGCATTTT.

CDR3 bases: TGCAGCGTTGCTTTTCGACTAGCGGGAGGGGATGAGCAGTTCTTC. It specifies CSVAFRLAGGDEQFF. The rearrangement links TRBV29-1 to TRBJ2-1; 14 bases are shared with TRBD2. Germline V gene lookup returns CDR1 SQVTM and CDR2 ANQGSEA. Trimming cost V 4 bases and J 8 bases; bases outside gene matches: 7. This CDR3 region has 15 residues.

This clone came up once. CDR3 amino acids: CASSPQGVNYGYTF. CDR3 DNA sequence: TGCGCCAGCAGCCCACAGGGGGTTAACTATGGCTACACCTTC. This chain joins TRBV5-1 and TRBJ1-2, with 8 nucleotides matching TRBD1. The germline V gene has CDR1 SGHRS and CDR2 YFSETQ. J was trimmed by 1 base and V by 4 bases; bases with no gene match: 3. The length of the CDR3 is 14 residues.

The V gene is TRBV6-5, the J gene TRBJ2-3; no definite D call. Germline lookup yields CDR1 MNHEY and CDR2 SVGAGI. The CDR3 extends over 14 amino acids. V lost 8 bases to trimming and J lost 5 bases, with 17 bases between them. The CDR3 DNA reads TGTGCCAGCTTAGACGGCTTTCAGCGAGATACGCAGTATTTT. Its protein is CASLDGFQRDTQYF.

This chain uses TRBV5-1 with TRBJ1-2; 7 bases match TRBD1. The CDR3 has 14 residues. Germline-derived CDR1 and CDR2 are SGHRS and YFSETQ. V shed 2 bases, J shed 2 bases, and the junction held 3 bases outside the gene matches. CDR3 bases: TGCGCCAGCAGCTTAAGACAGGGAAACTATGGCTACACCTTC. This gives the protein CASSLRQGNYGYTF.

As DNA, the CDR3 is TGCAGTGCTAGAAGGGGGTTTGGCTACACCTTC. Translated: CSARRGFGYTF. This chain joins TRBV20-1 and TRBJ1-2, with D possibly TRBD1 on 6 matching bases. The ends were cut back, 2 bases at V and 7 bases at J, with 8 bases in the middle. Germline V CDR1 and CDR2: DFQATT, SNEGSKA (reference sequence). This CDR3 has 11 residues.

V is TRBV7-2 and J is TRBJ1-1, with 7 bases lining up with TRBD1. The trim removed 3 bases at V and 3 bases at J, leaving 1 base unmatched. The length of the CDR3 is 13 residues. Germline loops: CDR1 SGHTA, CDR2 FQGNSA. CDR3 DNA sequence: TGTGCCAGCAGCTTCGACAGGGACACTGAAGCTTTCTTT. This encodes CASSFDRDTEAFF.

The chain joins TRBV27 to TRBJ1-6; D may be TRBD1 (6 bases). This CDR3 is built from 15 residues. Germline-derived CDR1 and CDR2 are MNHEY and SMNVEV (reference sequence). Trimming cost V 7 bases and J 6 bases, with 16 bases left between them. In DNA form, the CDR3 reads TGTGCCAGCACCTCAGTTCAGGGGCGTAATTCACCCCTCCACTTT. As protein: CASTSVQGRNSPLHF.

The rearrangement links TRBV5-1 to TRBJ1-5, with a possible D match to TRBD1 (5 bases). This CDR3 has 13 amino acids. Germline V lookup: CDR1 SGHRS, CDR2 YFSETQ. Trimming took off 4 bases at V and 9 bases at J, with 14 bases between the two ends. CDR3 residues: CASSPGAGGPQHF. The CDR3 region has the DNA TGCGCCAGCAGCCCCGGGGCCGGAGGGCCCCAGCATTTT.

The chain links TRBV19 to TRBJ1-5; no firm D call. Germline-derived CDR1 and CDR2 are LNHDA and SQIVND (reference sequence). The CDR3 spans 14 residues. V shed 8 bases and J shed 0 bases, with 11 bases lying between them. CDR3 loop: CASVSPNSNQPQHF. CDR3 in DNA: TGTGCCAGTGTTAGTCCGAATAGCAATCAGCCCCAGCATTTT. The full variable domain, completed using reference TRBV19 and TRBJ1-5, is DGGITQSPKYLFRKEGQNVTLSCEQNLNHDAMYWYRQDPGQGLRLIYYSQIVNDFQKGDIAEGYSVSREKKESFPLTVTSAQKNPTAFYLCASVSPNSNQPQHFGDGTRLSIL.

CDR3 loop: CSVDGTETPLSTDTQYF. Here the CDR3 DNA reads TGCAGCGTTGACGGGACAGAGACGCCGTTAAGCACAGATACGCAGTATTTT. The rearrangement joins TRBV29-1 to TRBJ2-3; 7 bases are shared with TRBD1. Germline V gene lookup returns CDR1 SQVTM and CDR2 ANQGSEA. The CDR3 contains 17 residues. With V trimmed by 3 bases and J by 0 bases, 12 bases remained unmatched.

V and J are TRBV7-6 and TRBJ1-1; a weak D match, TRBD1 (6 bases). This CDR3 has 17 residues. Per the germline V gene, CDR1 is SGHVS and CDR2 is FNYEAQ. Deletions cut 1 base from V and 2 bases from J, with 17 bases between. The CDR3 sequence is CASSLVSIQGPNTEAFF. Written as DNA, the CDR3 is TGTGCCAGCAGCTTAGTATCCATACAGGGCCCCAACACTGAAGCTTTCTTT.

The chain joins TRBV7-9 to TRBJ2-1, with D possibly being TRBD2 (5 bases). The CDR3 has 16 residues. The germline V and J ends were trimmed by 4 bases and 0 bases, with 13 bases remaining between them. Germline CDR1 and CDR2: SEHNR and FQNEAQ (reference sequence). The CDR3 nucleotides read TGTGCCAGCAGCTCCTGGACTGGAACCTCCTACAATGAGCAGTTCTTC. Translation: CASSSWTGTSYNEQFF.

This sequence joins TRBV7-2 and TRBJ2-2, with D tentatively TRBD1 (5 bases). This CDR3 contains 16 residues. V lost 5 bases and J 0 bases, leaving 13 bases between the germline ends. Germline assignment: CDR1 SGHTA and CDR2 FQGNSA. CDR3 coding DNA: TGTGCCAGCAGCCCAACAGGTCCCCCGAACACCGGGGAGCTGTTTTTT. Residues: CASSPTGPPNTGELFF.

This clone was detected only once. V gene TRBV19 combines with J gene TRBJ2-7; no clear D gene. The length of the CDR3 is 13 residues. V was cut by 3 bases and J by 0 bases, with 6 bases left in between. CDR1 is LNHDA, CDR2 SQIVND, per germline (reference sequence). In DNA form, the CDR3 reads TGTGCCAGTAGTATCCACGGCTCCTACGAGCAGTACTTC. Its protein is CASSIHGSYEQYF.

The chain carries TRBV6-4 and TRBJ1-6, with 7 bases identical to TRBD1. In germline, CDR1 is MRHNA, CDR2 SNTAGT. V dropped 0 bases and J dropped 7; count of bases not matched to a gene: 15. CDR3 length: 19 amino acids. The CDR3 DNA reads TGTGCCAGCAGTGACTCGAGGGTAGGGGGCCTCAGCAGGAATTCACCCCTCCACTTT. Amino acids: CASSDSRVGGLSRNSPLHF.

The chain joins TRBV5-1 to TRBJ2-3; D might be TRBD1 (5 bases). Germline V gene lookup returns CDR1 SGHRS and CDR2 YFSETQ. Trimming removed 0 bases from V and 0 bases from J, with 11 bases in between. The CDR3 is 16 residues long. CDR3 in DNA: TGCGCCAGCAGCTTGGCCTCGACAGCTAGCACAGATACGCAGTATTTT. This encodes CASSLASTASTDTQYF.

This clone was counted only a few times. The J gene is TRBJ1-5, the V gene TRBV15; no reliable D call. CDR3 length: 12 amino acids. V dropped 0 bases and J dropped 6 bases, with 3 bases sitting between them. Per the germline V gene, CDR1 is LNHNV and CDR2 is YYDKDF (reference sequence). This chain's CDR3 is CATSRDVQPQHF. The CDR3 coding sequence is TGTGCCACCAGCAGAGATGTTCAGCCCCAGCATTTT.

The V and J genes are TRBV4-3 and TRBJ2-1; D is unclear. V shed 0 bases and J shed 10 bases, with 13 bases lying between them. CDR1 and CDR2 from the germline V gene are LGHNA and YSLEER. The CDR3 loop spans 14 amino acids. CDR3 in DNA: TGCGCCAGCAGCCAAGAAACCCGTCTCGGGGAGCAGTTCTTC. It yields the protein CASSQETRLGEQFF.

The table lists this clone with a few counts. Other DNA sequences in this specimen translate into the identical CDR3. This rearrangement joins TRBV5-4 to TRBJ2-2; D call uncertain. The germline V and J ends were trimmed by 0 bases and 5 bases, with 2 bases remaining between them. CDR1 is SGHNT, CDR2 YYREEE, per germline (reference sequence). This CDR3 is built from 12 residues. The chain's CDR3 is CASSLDTGELFF. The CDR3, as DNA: TGTGCCAGCAGCTTGGATACCGGGGAGCTGTTTTTT.

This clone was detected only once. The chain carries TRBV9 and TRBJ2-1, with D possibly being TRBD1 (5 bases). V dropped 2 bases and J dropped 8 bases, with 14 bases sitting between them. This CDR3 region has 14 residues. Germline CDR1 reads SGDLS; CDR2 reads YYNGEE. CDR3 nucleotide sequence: TGTGCCAGCAGCGTCCAGGGTGCTCTCGATGAGCAGTTCTTC. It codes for CASSVQGALDEQFF.